A selection of T cell receptor beta chains follows, all from one sample in a study of blood T cell repertoires in COVID-19. The data were produced by immunoSEQ multiplex PCR, yet TCRdb's version contains in-frame clones alone and is incomplete. The top ten clones hold approximately 1% of a sample with about 350,000 clones, 85% to 90% of them seen once. The specimen was PBMCs or T cells enriched from blood (not recorded which). The receptors originated from a woman aged 25 to 39 who had been exposed to COVID-19. Each CDR3 is given with its conserved first and last residue. D genes are given only for firm matches. Expanded clones are given a class, and other clones once, few, many or no size at all.

TRBD1	.	TRBV6-1	TRBJ1-2	TGTGCCAGCAGTGAATTTCGACAGGGCTCTGGCTACACCTTC	CASSEFRQGSGYTF
.	.	TRBV11-2	TRBJ1-2	TGTGCCAGCAGCTCCCGCAGACAGAGTAACTATGGCTACACCTTC	CASSSRRQSNYGYTF
.	.	TRBV6-4	TRBJ1-5	TGTGCCAGCAGTGAGCCGGACAGAGGGCATCAGCCCCAGCATTTT	CASSEPDRGHQPQHF
.	.	TRBV24-1	TRBJ1-2	TGTGCCACCAGTGATTTAGGGACACAGGGTCGGACCTATGGCTACACCTTC	CATSDLGTQGRTYGYTF
TRBD1	.	TRBV7-3	TRBJ2-6	TGTGCCAGCAGTTCCGACAGGGTAGTCTCGTCTGGGGCCAACGTCCTGACTTTC	CASSSDRVVSSGANVLTF
TRBD1	.	TRBV11-3	TRBJ1-4	TGTGCCAGCAGCTTAGTAGTGACAGGGGGCGGCGATGAAAAACTGTTTTTT	CASSLVVTGGGDEKLFF
.	.	TRBV27	TRBJ2-1	TGTGCCAGCAACGCCCAGGGCCTTGGTGCCAATGAGCAGTTCTTC	CASNAQGLGANEQFF
.	.	TRBV11-1	TRBJ1-2	TGTGCCAGCAGCCACCAGGGCGTTGGAAGCTATGGCTACACCTTC	CASSHQGVGSYGYTF
.	.	TRBV28	TRBJ2-7	TGTGCCAGCAGGCCGACAGGAATGGGCGAGCAGTACTTC	CASRPTGMGEQYF
.	.	TRBV7-2	TRBJ2-2	TGTGCCAGCAGCCGGACATTAGCGAACACCGGGGAGCTGTTTTTT	CASSRTLANTGELFF
TRBD2	.	TRBV5-1	TRBJ2-7	TGCGCCAGCAGCTTTCGGGGGCCCACTAGCGGGAGCTACGAGCAGTACTTC	CASSFRGPTSGSYEQYF
TRBD1	.	TRBV10-3	TRBJ1-5	TGTGCCATCAGTAATCAGGGGGGTCAGCCCCAGCATTTT	CAISNQGGQPQHF
TRBD1	.	TRBV19	TRBJ2-7	TGTGCCAGTAGTATGGATCAGGGGGTTAAGTACTTC	CASSMDQGVKYF
TRBD2	.	TRBV28	TRBJ2-7	TGTGCCAGCAGCCGGACTAGCGGGAGGGCCGGGCGGCACGAGCAGTACTTC	CASSRTSGRAGRHEQYF
.	few	TRBV10-3	TRBJ2-1	TGTGCCATCAGTGGACTAAGGGATGAGCAGTTCTTC	CAISGLRDEQFF
TRBD2	.	TRBV5-4	TRBJ2-7	TGTGCCAGCAGACTGACTAGCGGGAGGGCCGACGAGCAGTACTTC	CASRLTSGRADEQYF
.	.	TRBV12-3/TRBV12-4	TRBJ1-2	TGTGCCAGCAGGCGGGGGGGAAATGGCTACACCTTC	CASRRGGNGYTF
TRBD1	.	TRBV27	TRBJ1-6	TGTGCCAGCAGTCCCGGGACAGGGTACGGAAATTCACCCCTCCACTTT	CASSPGTGYGNSPLHF
.	.	TRBV1	TRBJ2-4	TGCACCAGCAGCCAATACCGGGAGGGCCCTCGGGCCAAAAACATTCAGTACTTC	CTSSQYREGPRAKNIQYF
.	.	TRBV7-2	TRBJ2-7	TGTGCCAGCAGCTTGAGGGGGGGGTATGACTACGAGCAGTACTTC	CASSLRGGYDYEQYF
.	.	TRBV6-5	TRBJ2-1	TGTGCCAGCAGTTACTCTACTCAACAGTTCTTC	CASSYSTQQFF
.	.	TRBV19	TRBJ2-5	TGTGCCAGTAGCTCCCCGGTGCTGCTGTACTTC	CASSSPVLLYF
.	once	TRBV28	TRBJ1-5	TGTGCCAGCAGTTTAACAGTTGGGAATCAGCCCCAGCATTTT	CASSLTVGNQPQHF
TRBD1	.	TRBV5-4	TRBJ1-1	TGTGCCAGCAGCTCGGACCCTAGGACAGGGCCAAACACTGAAGCTTTCTTT	CASSSDPRTGPNTEAFF
.	.	TRBV9	TRBJ1-3	TGTGCCAGCAGCCGAAGGGGCGAGTCTGGAAACACCATATATTTT	CASSRRGESGNTIYF
TRBD2	.	TRBV15	TRBJ2-1	TGTGCCACCAGAGGCCCCGGGACTAGCGGGGGGGATGAGCAGTTCTTC	CATRGPGTSGGDEQFF
TRBD2	.	TRBV18	TRBJ2-3	TGTGCCAGCTCACCACCTGCGGGGAGGGGAGATACGCAGTATTTT	CASSPPAGRGDTQYF
TRBD2	once	TRBV19	TRBJ2-1	TGTGCCAGTAGTATGCTTTCCGCGGGGACTAGCGGGAGGGCTAGCTCCTACAATGAGCAGTTCTTC	CASSMLSAGTSGRASSYNEQFF
TRBD2	.	TRBV4-2	TRBJ2-2	TGTGCCAGCAGCGCCCTGGGACTAGCGGAGAACACCGGGGAGCTGTTTTTT	CASSALGLAENTGELFF
TRBD2	.	TRBV7-9	TRBJ2-1	TGTGCCAGCAGTATACTAGCGGGAGTGGGCAATGAGCAGTTCTTC	CASSILAGVGNEQFF
TRBD1	.	TRBV30	TRBJ2-6	TGTGCCTGGATGCTCCTATGTATGGGACAGGGGGGGCCTGGGGCCAACGTCCTGACTTTC	CAWMLLCMGQGGPGANVLTF
TRBD2	.	TRBV5-4	TRBJ2-1	TGTGCCAGCAGCCAAGGGCGGGAGGGCCGGGTGGGTGAGCAGTTCTTC	CASSQGREGRVGEQFF
TRBD1	.	TRBV6-1	TRBJ2-6	TGTGCCAGCAGTGACTACACAGGGGCCTCAGGCGCCAACGTCCTGACTTTC	CASSDYTGASGANVLTF
TRBD2	.	TRBV19	TRBJ2-1	TGTGCCAGTAGTAATCTAGCGGGAGGAAGCCATGAGCAGTTCTTC	CASSNLAGGSHEQFF
TRBD1	.	TRBV5-8	TRBJ1-2	TGTGCCAGCAGCTCAGACAGGGGAGGGGACGGCTACACCTTC	CASSSDRGGDGYTF
TRBD1	.	TRBV28	TRBJ1-5	TGTGCCAGCAGTTTATTTCGGACAGGCTATAGCAATCAGCCCCAGCATTTT	CASSLFRTGYSNQPQHF
.	.	TRBV28	TRBJ2-7	TGTGCCAGCAGTTTACGTCCGTCAGGGTACTTCACCTACGAGCAGTACTTC	CASSLRPSGYFTYEQYF
TRBD2	.	TRBV28	TRBJ2-1	TGTGCCAGCAGTTTAGCAGTAGCGGGAGGTGGGAATGAGCAGTTCTTC	CASSLAVAGGGNEQFF
TRBD1	.	TRBV5-1	TRBJ2-7	TGCGCCAGCAGCTTGGGGGACAGGGGAGACGAGCAGTACTTC	CASSLGDRGDEQYF
TRBD2	.	TRBV2	TRBJ2-7	TGTGCCACCTACTTCGGGACTAGCGGGAACGCCTACGAGCAGTACTTC	CATYFGTSGNAYEQYF
.	.	TRBV28	TRBJ1-5	TGTGCCAGCACCTCCCAGGGAAGTCAGCCCCAGCATTTT	CASTSQGSQPQHF
.	.	TRBV27	TRBJ1-1	TGTGCCAGCAGTACAAAGGGGACACAGAACACTGAAGCTTTCTTT	CASSTKGTQNTEAFF
.	.	TRBV28	TRBJ2-3	TGTGCCAGCAGTTTATGGGGTGGAGCTAGCACAGATACGCAGTATTTT	CASSLWGGASTDTQYF
TRBD2	.	TRBV2	TRBJ2-1	TGTGCCAGCAGTAAGGGACTAGCGGGAGGGCATGATGAGCAGTTCTTC	CASSKGLAGGHDEQFF
.	.	TRBV9	TRBJ1-3	TGTGCCAGCAGCGTAGTCGACAGTCTCTCTGGAAACACCATATATTTT	CASSVVDSLSGNTIYF
.	.	TRBV25-1	TRBJ1-5	TGTGCCAGCAGTGAAGTGGGGGGTCAGCCCCAGCATTTT	CASSEVGGQPQHF
.	.	TRBV14	TRBJ2-3	TGTGCCAGCAATAGGTCTCCAGGAGGTCGGGGAGATACGCAGTATTTT	CASNRSPGGRGDTQYF
TRBD1	.	TRBV4-2	TRBJ1-3	TGTGCCAGCAGCCCACGCATCGGGACAGCTGGAAACACCATATATTTT	CASSPRIGTAGNTIYF
.	.	TRBV29-1	TRBJ2-2	TGCAGCGCCAGGGGGGACTACACCGGGGAGCTGTTTTTT	CSARGDYTGELFF
TRBD2	.	TRBV9	TRBJ2-3	TGTGCCAGCAGCGTACAGGGACTAAAACACACAGATACGCAGTATTTT	CASSVQGLKHTDTQYF
TRBD2	.	TRBV24-1	TRBJ2-1	TGTGCCACCAGTCCTAGCGGACCCTACAATGAGCAGTTCTTC	CATSPSGPYNEQFF